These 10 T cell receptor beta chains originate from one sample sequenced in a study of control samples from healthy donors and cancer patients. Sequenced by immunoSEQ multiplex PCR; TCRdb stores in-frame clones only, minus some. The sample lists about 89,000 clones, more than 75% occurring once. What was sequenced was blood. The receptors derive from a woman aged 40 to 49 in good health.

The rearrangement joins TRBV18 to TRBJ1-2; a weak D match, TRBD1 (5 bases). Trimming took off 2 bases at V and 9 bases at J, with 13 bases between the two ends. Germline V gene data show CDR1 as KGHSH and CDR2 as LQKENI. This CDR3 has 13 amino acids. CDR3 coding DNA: TGTGCCAGCTCACCAAGAAGGGAGGGGAGCTACACCTTC. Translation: CASSPRREGSYTF.

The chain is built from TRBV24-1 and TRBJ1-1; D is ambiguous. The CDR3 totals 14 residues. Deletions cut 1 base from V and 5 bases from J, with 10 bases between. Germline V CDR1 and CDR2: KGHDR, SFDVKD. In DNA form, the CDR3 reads TGTGCCACCAGTGATTTACTGGGAGAGACTGAAGCTTTCTTT. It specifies CATSDLLGETEAFF.

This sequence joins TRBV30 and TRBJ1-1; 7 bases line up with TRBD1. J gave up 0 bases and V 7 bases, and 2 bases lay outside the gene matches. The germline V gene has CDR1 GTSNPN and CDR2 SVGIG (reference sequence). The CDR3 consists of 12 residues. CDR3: CAFDRVNTEAFF. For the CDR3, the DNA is TGTGCCTTTGACAGGGTGAACACTGAAGCTTTCTTT. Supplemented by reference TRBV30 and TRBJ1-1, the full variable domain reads SQTIHQWPATLVQPVGSPLSLECTVEGTSNPNLYWYRQAAGRGLQLLFYSVGIGQISSEVPQNLSASRPQDRQFILSSKKLLLSDSGFYLCAFDRVNTEAFFGQGTRLTVV.

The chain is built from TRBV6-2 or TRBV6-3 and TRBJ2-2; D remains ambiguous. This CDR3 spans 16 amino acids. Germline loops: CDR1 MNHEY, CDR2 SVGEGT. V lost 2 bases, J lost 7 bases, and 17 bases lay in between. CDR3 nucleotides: TGTGCCAGCAGTTACACCCCTAACAGACGGCGCGGGGAGCTGTTTTTT. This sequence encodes CASSYTPNRRRGELFF.

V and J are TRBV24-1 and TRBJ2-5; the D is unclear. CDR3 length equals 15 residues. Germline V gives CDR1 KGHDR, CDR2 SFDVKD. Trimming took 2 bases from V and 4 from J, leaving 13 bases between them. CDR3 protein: CATSDSTVIGETQYF. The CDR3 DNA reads TGTGCCACCAGTGATTCTACCGTAATAGGAGAGACCCAGTACTTC.

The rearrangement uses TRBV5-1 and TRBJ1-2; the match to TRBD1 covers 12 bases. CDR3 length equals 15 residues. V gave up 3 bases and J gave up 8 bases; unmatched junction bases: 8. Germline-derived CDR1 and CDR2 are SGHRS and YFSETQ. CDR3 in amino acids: CASSSGQGAVNGYTF. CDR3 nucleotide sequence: TGCGCCAGCAGCTCGGGACAGGGGGCGGTTAACGGCTACACCTTC.

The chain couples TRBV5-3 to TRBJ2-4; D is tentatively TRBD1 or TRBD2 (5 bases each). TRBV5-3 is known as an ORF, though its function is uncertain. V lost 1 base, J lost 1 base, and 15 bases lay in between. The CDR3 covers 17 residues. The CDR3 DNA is TGTGCCAGAAGCTTGAACGGCCTTTGGGGGGCCAAAAACATTCAGTACTTC. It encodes CARSLNGLWGAKNIQYF.

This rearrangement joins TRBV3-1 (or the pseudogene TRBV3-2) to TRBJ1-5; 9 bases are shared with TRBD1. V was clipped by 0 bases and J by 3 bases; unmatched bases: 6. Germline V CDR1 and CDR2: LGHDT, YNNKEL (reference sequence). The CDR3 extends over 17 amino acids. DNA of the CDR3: TGTGCCAGCAGCCAAGACAAACAGGGGGCAAACAATCAGCCCCAGCATTTT. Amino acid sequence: CASSQDKQGANNQPQHF.

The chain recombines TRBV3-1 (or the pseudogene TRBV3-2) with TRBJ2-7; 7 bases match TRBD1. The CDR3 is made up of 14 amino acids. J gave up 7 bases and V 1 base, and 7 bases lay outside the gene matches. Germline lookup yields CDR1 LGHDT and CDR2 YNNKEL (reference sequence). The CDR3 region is CASSQATGVLEQYF. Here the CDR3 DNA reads TGTGCCAGCAGCCAAGCTACAGGGGTCTTGGAGCAGTACTTC.

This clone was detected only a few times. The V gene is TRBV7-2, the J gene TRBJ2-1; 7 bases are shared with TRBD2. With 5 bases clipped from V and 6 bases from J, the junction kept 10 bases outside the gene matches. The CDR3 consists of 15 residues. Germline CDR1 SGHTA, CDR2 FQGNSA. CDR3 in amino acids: CASSPTSTTVNEQFF. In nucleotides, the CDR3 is TGTGCCAGCAGCCCGACTAGCACGACCGTCAATGAGCAGTTCTTC. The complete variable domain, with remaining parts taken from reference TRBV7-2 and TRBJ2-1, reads GAGVSQSPSNKVTEKGKDVELRCDPISGHTALYWYRQSLGQGLEFLIYFQGNSAPDKSGLPSDRFSAERTGGSVSTLTIQRTQQEDSAVYLCASSPTSTTVNEQFFGPGTRLTVL.